This entry is about one T cell receptor (beta chain). Ten or more counts support this clonotype. Its target antigen remains unknown. Per-base quality was not reported, and no clone a single base away is much larger than it. TCRdb lists the instrument as Illumina NovaSeq 6000. TCRalpha and TCRbeta cDNA libraries were constructed by 5'RACE with constant-segment primers, with sample barcodes and unique molecular identifiers being introduced. RNA was extracted from every sample with Trizol reagent. The libraries were amplified in two PCR steps, and the second step added a second sample barcode and Illumina TruSeq adapters. Libraries were sequenced on an Illumina NovaSeq with 2 x 150 bp paired-end reads. Concerning the study's data processing: The reads were demultiplexed and collapsed into UMI-guided consensus sequences using migec v1.2.7. Using mixcr v2.1.11, UMI consensuses were aligned to TRA and TRB V and J templates and then assembled into clonotypes. A clonotype was counted as expanded or contracted only when both edgeR and NoisET called the clonotype significant, with the noise models trained on biological replicates. For edgeR calls, a false discovery rate-adjusted p below 0.01 and a log2 fold-change threshold of 1 were applied. As an exploratory analysis of dynamics, max-normalized trajectories of the 1000 most abundant clonotypes were examined with PCA combined with hierarchical clustering. The CD4 or CD8 phenotype of responding clones was assigned using the separately sequenced CD4+ and CD8+ repertoires. Starting from the raw public reads, TCRdb applied fastp trimming at Q25, assembled clones with MiXCR and retained in-frame beta chains. Rows merge per CDR3 protein into single entries with the most common DNA and genes. The V and J calls were not made by the authors but by TCRdb's processing. For this sample the table gives over 250,000 distinct CDR3 sequences, of which around 15% were detected only once. Clones ranked in the top ten supply 22% of the sample.

Taken from cysteine to phenylalanine, the CDR3 has 11 residues. Only the CDR3 DNA is retained, 33 bases long and in frame from the first base. Unmatched junction bases come to 3, with V trimmed by 5 bases and J by 5 bases. The CDR1 and CDR2 encoded by the germline V gene are SQVTM and ANQGSEA. The data are from a study of T-cell memory formation after mild COVID-19 (dated by TCRdb to about 2021). About the investigation overall: TCR sequence clusters from the two donors were found to be largely donor specific. Two young, previously healthy adult volunteers made up the cohort, one male and one female. Longitudinal TCRalpha and TCRbeta repertoire sequencing tracked T-cell clones expanding and contracting after mild COVID-19 in two donors.

General study outcomes and caveats: Some responding clones were detected in pre-infection memory, suggesting pre-existing cross-reactive memory T cells joined the SARS-CoV-2 response. Only a couple of mild cases were covered by the study, and larger cohorts that include severe cases with pre-infection samples were considered necessary. Contracting CD4+ clones were located mainly in the CM and EM memory subsets, whereas CD8+ clones were found to be enriched in EMRA. SARS-CoV-2 specificity of the second-wave clones peaking on day 37 was not confirmed. Clones that contracted from day 15 to 85 showed balanced CD4/CD8 phenotypes, whereas a second wave of clones that expanded from day 15 to 37 leaned towards CD4+.

Ficoll-Paque density gradient centrifugation was the method used to isolate PBMCs. The sequencing sample was made of PBMCs or a T cell subset sorted from them (not recorded which). The chain is assembled from TRBV29-1 and TRBJ2-7; 7 bases in the junction line up with TRBD1. This receptor was taken from a man in his late teens or twenties who had mild COVID-19 (a few samples of this study predate the infection). The sample titles of this study are shuffled in the database, so cell type and time point are left out; the donor was told from shared clones. The CDR3 in this case is CSVTTGDEQYF. The base sequence is TGCAGCGTTACAACAGGGGACGAGCAGTACTTC.